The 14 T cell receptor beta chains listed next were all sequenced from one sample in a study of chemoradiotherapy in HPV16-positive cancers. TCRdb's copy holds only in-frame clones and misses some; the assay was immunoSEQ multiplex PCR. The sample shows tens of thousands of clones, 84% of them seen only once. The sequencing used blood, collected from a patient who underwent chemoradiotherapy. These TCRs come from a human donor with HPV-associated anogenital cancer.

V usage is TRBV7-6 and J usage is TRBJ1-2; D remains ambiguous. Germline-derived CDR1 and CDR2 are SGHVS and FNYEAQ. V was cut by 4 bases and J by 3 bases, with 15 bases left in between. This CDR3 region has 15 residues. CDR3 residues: CASSSQPNQHYGYTF. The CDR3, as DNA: TGTGCCAGCAGCTCACAGCCCAACCAGCACTATGGCTACACCTTC.

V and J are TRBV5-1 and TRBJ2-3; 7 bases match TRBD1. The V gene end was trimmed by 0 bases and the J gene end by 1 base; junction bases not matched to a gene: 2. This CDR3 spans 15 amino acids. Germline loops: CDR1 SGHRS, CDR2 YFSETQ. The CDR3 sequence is CASSLGQGGTDTQYF. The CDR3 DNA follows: TGCGCCAGCAGCTTGGGACAGGGCGGCACAGATACGCAGTATTTT.

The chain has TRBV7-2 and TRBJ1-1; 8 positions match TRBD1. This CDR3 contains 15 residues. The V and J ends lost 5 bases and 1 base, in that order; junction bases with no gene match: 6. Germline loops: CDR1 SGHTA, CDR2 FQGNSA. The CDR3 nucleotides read TGTGCCAGCAGCCCGTGGGGGACAGGGAACACTGAAGCTTTCTTT. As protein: CASSPWGTGNTEAFF.

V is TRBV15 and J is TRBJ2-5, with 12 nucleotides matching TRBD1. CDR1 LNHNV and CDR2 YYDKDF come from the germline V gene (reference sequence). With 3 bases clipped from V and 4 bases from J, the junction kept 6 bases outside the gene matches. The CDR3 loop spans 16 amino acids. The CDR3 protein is CATSSGGTGGLETQYF. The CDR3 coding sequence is TGTGCCACCAGCAGTGGTGGGACAGGGGGCTTAGAGACCCAGTACTTC.

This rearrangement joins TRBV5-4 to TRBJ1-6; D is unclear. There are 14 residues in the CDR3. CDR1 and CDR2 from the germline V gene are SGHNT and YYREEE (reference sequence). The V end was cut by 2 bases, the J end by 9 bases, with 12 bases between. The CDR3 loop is CASSFRGVASPLHF. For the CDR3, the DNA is TGTGCCAGCAGCTTTCGGGGAGTTGCTTCACCCCTCCACTTT.

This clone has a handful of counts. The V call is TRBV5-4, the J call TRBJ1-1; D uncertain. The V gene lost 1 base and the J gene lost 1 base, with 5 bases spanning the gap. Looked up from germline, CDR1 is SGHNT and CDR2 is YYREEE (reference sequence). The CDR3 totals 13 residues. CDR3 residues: CASSLWQNTEAFF. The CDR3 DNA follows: TGTGCCAGCAGCTTGTGGCAGAACACTGAAGCTTTCTTT.

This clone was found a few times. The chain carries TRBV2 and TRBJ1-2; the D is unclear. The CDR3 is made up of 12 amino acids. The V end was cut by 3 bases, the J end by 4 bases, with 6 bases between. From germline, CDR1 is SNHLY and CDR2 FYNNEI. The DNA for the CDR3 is TGTGCCAGCAGTGACAGTGCCTATGGCTACACCTTC. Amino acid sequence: CASSDSAYGYTF.

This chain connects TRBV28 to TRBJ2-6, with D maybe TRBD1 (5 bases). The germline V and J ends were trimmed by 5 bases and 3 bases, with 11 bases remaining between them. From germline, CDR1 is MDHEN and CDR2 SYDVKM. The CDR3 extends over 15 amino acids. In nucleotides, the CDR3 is TGTGCCAGCAGTCGAAGGGGTAGTGGGGCCAACGTCCTGACTTTC. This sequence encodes CASSRRGSGANVLTF. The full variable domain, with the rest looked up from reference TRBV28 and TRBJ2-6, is DVKVTQSSRYLVKRTGEKVFLECVQDMDHENMFWYRQDPGLGLRLIYFSYDVKMKEKGDIPEGYSVSREKKERFSLILESASTNQTSMYLCASSRRGSGANVLTFGAGSRLTVL.

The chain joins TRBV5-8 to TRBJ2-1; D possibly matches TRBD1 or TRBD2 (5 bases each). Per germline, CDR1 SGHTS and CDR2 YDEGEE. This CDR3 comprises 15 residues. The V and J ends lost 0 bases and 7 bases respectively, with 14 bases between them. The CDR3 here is CASSLGWGRGNEQFF. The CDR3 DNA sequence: TGTGCCAGCAGCTTGGGTTGGGGGAGAGGTAATGAGCAGTTCTTC.

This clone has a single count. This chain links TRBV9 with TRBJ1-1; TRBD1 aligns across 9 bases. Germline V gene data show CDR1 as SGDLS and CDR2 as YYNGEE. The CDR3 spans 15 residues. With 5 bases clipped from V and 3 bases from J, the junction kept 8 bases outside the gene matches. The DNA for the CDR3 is TGTGCCAGCAGGCAACCGGGACAGGGTGACACTGAAGCTTTCTTT. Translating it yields CASRQPGQGDTEAFF.

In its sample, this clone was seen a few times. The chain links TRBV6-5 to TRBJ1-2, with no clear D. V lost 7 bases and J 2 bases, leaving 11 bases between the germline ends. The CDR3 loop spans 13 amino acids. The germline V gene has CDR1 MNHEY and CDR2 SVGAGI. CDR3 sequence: CASIGVGNYGYTF. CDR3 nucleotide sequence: TGTGCCAGCATTGGGGTGGGAAACTATGGCTACACCTTC.

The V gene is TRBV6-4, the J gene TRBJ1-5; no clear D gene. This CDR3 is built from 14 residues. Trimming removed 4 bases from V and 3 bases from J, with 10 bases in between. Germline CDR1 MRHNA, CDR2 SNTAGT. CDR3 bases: TGTGCCAGCAGTGTGCTGAGGTACAATCAGCCCCAGCATTTT. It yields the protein CASSVLRYNQPQHF.

The CDR3 reads CASSPGMGQNRRNTEAFF. DNA of the CDR3: TGTGCCAGCAGCCCCGGGATGGGACAGAACCGGCGGAACACTGAAGCTTTCTTT. This sequence joins TRBV7-2 and TRBJ1-1; 7 bases agree with TRBD1. The CDR3 covers 18 residues. Germline-derived CDR1 and CDR2 are SGHTA and FQGNSA. J gave up 1 base and V 5 bases, and 16 bases lay outside the gene matches.

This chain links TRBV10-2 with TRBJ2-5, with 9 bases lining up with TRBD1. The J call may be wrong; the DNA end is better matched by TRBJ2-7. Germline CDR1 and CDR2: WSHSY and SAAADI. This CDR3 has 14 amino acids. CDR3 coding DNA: TGCGCCAGCATTGACAGGGGGGTGTTCTACGAGCAGTACTTC. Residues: CASIDRGVFYEQYF.